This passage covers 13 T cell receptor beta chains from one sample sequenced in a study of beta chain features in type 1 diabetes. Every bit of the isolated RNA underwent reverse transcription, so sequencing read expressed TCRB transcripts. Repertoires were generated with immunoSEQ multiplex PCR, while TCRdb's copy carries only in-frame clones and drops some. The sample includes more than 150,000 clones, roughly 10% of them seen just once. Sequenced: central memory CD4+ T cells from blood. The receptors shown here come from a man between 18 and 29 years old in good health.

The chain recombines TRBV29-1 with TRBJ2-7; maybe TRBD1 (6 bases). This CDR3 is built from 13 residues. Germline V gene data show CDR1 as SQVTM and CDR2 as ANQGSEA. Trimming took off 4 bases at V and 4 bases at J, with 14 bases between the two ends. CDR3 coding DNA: TGCAGCGTTGGGGTAACAGGGAAATACGAGCAGTACTTC. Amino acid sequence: CSVGVTGKYEQYF.

The CDR3 loop reads CSVVGKTEAFF. The CDR3 DNA reads as TGCAGCGTTGTAGGGAAAACTGAAGCTTTCTTT. V usage is TRBV29-1 and J usage is TRBJ1-1, with D hard to call. CDR3 length: 11 residues. V lost 4 bases and J 5 bases, leaving 8 bases between the germline ends. CDR1 and CDR2 (germline): SQVTM, ANQGSEA.

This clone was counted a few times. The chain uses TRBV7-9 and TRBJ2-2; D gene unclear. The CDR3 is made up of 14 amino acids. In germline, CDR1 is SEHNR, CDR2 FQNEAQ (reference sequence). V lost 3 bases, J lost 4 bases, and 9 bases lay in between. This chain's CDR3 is CASSFGSATGELFF. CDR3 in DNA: TGTGCCAGCAGCTTTGGTTCGGCCACCGGGGAGCTGTTTTTT.

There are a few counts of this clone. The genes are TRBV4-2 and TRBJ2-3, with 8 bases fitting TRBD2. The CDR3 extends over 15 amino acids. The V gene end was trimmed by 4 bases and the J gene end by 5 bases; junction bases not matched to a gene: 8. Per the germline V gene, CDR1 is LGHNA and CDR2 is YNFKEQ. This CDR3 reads CASSPSAGVGDTQYF. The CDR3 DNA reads TGTGCCAGCAGCCCCTCAGCGGGAGTGGGAGATACGCAGTATTTT.

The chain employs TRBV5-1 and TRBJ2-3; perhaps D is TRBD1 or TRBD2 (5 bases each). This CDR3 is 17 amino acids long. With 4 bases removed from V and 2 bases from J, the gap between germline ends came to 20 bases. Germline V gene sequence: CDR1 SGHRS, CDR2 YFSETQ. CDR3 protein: CASSLTGTGKSTDTQYF. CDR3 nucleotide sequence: TGCGCCAGCAGCCTAACCGGGACGGGGAAATCCACAGATACGCAGTATTTT.

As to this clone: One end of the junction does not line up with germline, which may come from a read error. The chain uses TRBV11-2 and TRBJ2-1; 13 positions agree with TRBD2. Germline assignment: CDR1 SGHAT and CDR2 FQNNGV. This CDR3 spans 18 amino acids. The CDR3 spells CASSLPPTSGGSNNEQFF. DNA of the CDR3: TGCGCCAGCAGCCTCCCCCCGACTAGCGGGGGGTCGAACAATGAGCAGTTCTTC.

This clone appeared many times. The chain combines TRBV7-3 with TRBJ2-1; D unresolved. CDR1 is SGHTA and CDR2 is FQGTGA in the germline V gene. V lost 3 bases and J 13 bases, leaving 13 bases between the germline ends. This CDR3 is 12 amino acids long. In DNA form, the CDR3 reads TGTGCCAGCAGCTTCCCTGGCAGACCACAGTTCTTC. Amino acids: CASSFPGRPQFF. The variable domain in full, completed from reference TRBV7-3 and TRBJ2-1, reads GAGVSQTPSNKVTEKGKYVELRCDPISGHTALYWYRQSLGQGPEFLIYFQGTGAADDSGLPNDRFFAVRPEGSVSTLKIQRTERGDSAVYLCASSFPGRPQFFGPGTRLTVL.

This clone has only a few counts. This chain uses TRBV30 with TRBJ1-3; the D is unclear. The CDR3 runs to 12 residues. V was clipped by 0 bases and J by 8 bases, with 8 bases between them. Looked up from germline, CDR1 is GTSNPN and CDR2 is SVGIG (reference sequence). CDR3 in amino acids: CAWSVSWDTIYF. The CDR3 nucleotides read TGTGCCTGGAGTGTCTCGTGGGACACCATATATTTT. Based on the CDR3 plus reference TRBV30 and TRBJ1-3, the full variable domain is SQTIHQWPATLVQPVGSPLSLECTVEGTSNPNLYWYRQAAGRGLQLLFYSVGIGQISSEVPQNLSASRPQDRQFILSSKKLLLSDSGFYLCAWSVSWDTIYFGEGSWLTVV.

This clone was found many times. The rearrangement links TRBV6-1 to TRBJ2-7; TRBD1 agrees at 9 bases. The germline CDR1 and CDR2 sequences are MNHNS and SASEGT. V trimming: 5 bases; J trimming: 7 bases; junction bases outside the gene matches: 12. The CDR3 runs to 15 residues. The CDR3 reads CASSTPGQGGWEQYF. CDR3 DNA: TGTGCCAGCAGTACACCGGGACAGGGTGGTTGGGAGCAGTACTTC.

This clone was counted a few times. The CDR3 DNA is TGTGCCAGCAGTTCAATGCGGGGGGCTCATAATGAGCAGTTCTTC. It translates to CASSSMRGAHNEQFF. V gene TRBV28 combines with J gene TRBJ2-1; 8 nucleotides agree with TRBD2. The CDR3 is 15 amino acids. Per germline, CDR1 MDHEN and CDR2 SYDVKM. V lost 4 bases to trimming and J lost 7 bases; unmatched junction nucleotides: 9.

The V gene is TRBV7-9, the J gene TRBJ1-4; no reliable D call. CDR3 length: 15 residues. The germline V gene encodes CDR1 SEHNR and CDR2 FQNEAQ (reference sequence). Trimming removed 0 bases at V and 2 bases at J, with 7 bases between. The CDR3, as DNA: TGTGCCAGCAGCTTAGCGATGGCCACTAATGAAAAACTGTTTTTT. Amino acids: CASSLAMATNEKLFF.

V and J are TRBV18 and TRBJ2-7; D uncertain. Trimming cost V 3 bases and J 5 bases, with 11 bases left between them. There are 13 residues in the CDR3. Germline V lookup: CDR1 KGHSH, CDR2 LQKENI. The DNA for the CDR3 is TGTGCCAGCTCACCCAGTCGTAGTGACGAGCAGTACTTC. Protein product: CASSPSRSDEQYF. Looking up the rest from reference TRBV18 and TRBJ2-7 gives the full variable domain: NAGVMQNPRHLVRRRGQEARLRCSPMKGHSHVYWYRQLPEEGLKFMVYLQKENIIDESGMPKERFSAEFPKEGPSILRIQQVVRGDSAAYFCASSPSRSDEQYFGPGTRLTVT.

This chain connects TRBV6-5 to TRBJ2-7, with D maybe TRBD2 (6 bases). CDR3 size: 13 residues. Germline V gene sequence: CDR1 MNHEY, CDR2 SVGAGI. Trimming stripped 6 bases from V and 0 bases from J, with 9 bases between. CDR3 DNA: TGTGCCAGCAGGTCCGGGGGCTCCTACGAGCAGTACTTC. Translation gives CASRSGGSYEQYF.